The 31 T cell receptor beta chains presented below share a single source sample, sequenced in a study of beta chain features in type 1 diabetes. The sequenced template was cDNA made from the entire isolated RNA. The method was immunoSEQ multiplex PCR; TCRdb's version includes in-frame clones alone and lacks a portion of them. This table has roughly 350,000 clones, approximately 11% appearing once. Sequenced: naive CD4+ T cells from blood. The receptor set was obtained from a woman aged 30 to 39 in good health.

This clone was found a few times. The chain carries TRBV28 and TRBJ1-1; a weak D match, TRBD1 (6 bases). Trimming removed 5 bases at V and 5 bases at J, with 18 bases between. The CDR3 extends over 15 amino acids. From germline, CDR1 is MDHEN and CDR2 SYDVKM. The CDR3 DNA reads as TGTGCCAGCAGTCTTATGCGCACAGGGACGACTGAAGCTTTCTTT. Translation gives CASSLMRTGTTEAFF.

The V gene is TRBV7-6, the J gene TRBJ2-2, with 13 bases identical to TRBD2. Germline-derived CDR1 and CDR2 are SGHVS and FNYEAQ. Unmatched junction bases numbered 0, after V lost 0 bases and J lost 5 bases. CDR3 size: 16 residues. The CDR3 reads CASSLATSGRTGELFF. CDR3 coding DNA: TGTGCCAGCAGCTTAGCGACTAGCGGGAGGACCGGGGAGCTGTTTTTT.

This clone was counted between two and nine times. J is TRBJ2-1 and V is TRBV6-5, with unresolved D. V lost 2 bases and J 5 bases, leaving 13 bases between the germline ends. There are 15 residues in the CDR3. Germline CDR1 is MNHEY and CDR2 is SVGAGI. For the CDR3, the DNA is TGTGCCAGCAGTTACGGCCGCAGAGGAAACAATGAGCAGTTCTTC. As protein: CASSYGRRGNNEQFF.

CDR3: CASSRDGASGPYNEQFF. DNA of the CDR3: TGCGCCAGCAGCCGGGACGGGGCTAGCGGGCCTTACAATGAGCAGTTCTTC. The chain combines TRBV4-1 with TRBJ2-1; TRBD2 aligns across 8 bases. The CDR3 extends over 17 amino acids. The V and J ends lost 4 bases and 4 bases, in that order; junction bases with no gene match: 12. Germline V CDR1 and CDR2: MGHRA, YSYEKL.

The chain links TRBV7-8 to TRBJ1-1; 8 bases match TRBD1. CDR1 SGHVS and CDR2 FQNEAQ come from the germline V gene. This CDR3 is built from 16 residues. Trimming cost V 5 bases and J 5 bases; bases outside gene matches: 13. The CDR3 protein is CASSRRTGNLWTEAFF. Written as DNA, the CDR3 is TGTGCCAGCAGCCGACGGACAGGGAATCTATGGACTGAAGCTTTCTTT. Based on the CDR3 plus reference TRBV7-8 and TRBJ1-1, the full variable domain is GAGVSQSPRYKVAKRGQDVALRCDPISGHVSLFWYQQALGQGPEFLTYFQNEAQLDKSGLPSDRFFAERPEGSVSTLKIQRTQQEDSAVYLCASSRRTGNLWTEAFFGQGTRLTVV.

This clone was picked up a small number of times. The rearrangement links TRBV5-1 to TRBJ1-2, with TRBD1 matching 9 bases. Germline trimming cut 5 bases from V and 4 bases from J; bases unmatched to any gene: 6. The CDR3 totals 14 residues. Germline V lookup: CDR1 SGHRS, CDR2 YFSETQ. CDR3 nucleotides: TGCGCCAGCAGTCACCCGGACAGGGGCTATGGCTACACCTTC. Its protein is CASSHPDRGYGYTF. Full variable domain (missing parts from reference TRBV5-1 and TRBJ1-2): KAGVTQTPRYLIKTRGQQVTLSCSPISGHRSVSWYQQTPGQGLQFLFEYFSETQRNKGNFPGRFSGRQFSNSRSEMNVSTLELGDSALYLCASSHPDRGYGYTFGSGTRLTVV.

The genes are TRBV18 and TRBJ1-1, with D hard to call. With 2 bases removed from V and 3 bases from J, the gap between germline ends came to 10 bases. CDR1 and CDR2 (germline): KGHSH, LQKENI. The CDR3 is 14 amino acids. This CDR3 is CASSPGQEDTEAFF. CDR3 sequence (DNA): TGTGCCAGCTCACCAGGGCAGGAAGACACTGAAGCTTTCTTT.

This clone has a handful of counts. A junction end diverges from the germline sequence, so it may reflect a read error. This chain joins TRBV20-1 and TRBJ2-1, with D possibly matching TRBD2 (6 bases). Germline assignment: CDR1 DFQATT and CDR2 SNEGSKA (reference sequence). The CDR3 covers 11 residues. The CDR3 loop reads CSATPSSAQIF. As DNA, the CDR3 is TGCAGTGCTACCCCCTCTAGCGCCCAGATCTTC.

This rearrangement joins TRBV28 to TRBJ2-7; TRBD1 might be the D (5 bases). This CDR3 has 15 residues. Trimming took off 5 bases at V and 2 bases at J, with 16 bases between the two ends. Germline V gives CDR1 MDHEN, CDR2 SYDVKM. The CDR3 nucleotides read TGTGCCAGCAGTCCCCCTAGGGGTACGACCTACGAGCAGTACTTC. It yields the protein CASSPPRGTTYEQYF.

The CDR3: CASSSAQAGWPQYF. DNA of the CDR3: TGTGCCAGCAGCTCCGCCCAAGCGGGCTGGCCCCAGTACTTC. The V and J genes are TRBV28 and TRBJ2-5; possible D gene TRBD2, 6 bases. CDR3 length equals 14 residues. V lost 6 bases and J 9 bases, leaving 20 bases between the germline ends. Germline values: CDR1 MDHEN, CDR2 SYDVKM.

This clone came up a few times. The rearrangement uses TRBV9 and TRBJ1-5, with D unclear. This CDR3 is 14 amino acids long. The V end lost 0 bases, the J end lost 5 bases, and 9 bases lay between the germline ends. In germline, CDR1 is SGDLS, CDR2 YYNGEE. DNA for the CDR3: TGTGCCAGCAGCGTAGGTGTCGGAGATCAGCCCCAGCATTTT. Amino acids: CASSVGVGDQPQHF. The full variable domain, with the rest looked up from reference TRBV9 and TRBJ1-5, is DSGVTQTPKHLITATGQRVTLRCSPRSGDLSVYWYQQSLDQGLQFLIQYYNGEERAKGNILERFSAQQFPDLHSELNLSSLELGDSALYFCASSVGVGDQPQHFGDGTRLSIL.

A remark on this clone: The same CDR3 arises from other DNA sequences in this sample as well. This chain uses TRBV7-2 with TRBJ2-1; TRBD2 matches 13 bases. Trimming took 0 bases from V and 4 from J; bases not matched to a gene: 3. This CDR3 spans 17 amino acids. Germline V lookup: CDR1 SGHTA, CDR2 FQGNSA. The CDR3 spells CASSLASGLAGYNEQFF. As DNA, the CDR3 is TGTGCCAGCAGCTTAGCATCGGGACTAGCGGGATACAATGAGCAGTTCTTC. The whole variable domain, remainder taken from reference TRBV7-2 and TRBJ2-1, is GAGVSQSPSNKVTEKGKDVELRCDPISGHTALYWYRQSLGQGLEFLIYFQGNSAPDKSGLPSDRFSAERTGGSVSTLTIQRTQQEDSAVYLCASSLASGLAGYNEQFFGPGTRLTVL.

This clone was seen a few times. This chain's CDR3 is CASSLDEYEQYF. CDR3 bases: TGTGCCAGCAGCTTAGATGAGTACGAGCAGTACTTC. The genes are TRBV7-2 and TRBJ2-7; no firm D call. Germline V lookup: CDR1 SGHTA, CDR2 FQGNSA. Trimming cost V 1 base and J 4 bases, with 5 bases left between them. This CDR3 spans 12 amino acids.

The chain combines TRBV6-6 with TRBJ2-3, with 9 bases that match TRBD2. Germline V gives CDR1 MNHNY, CDR2 SVGAGI (reference sequence). Trimming at V came to 5 bases and at J to 2 bases, leaving 5 bases not matched to a gene. The CDR3 is made up of 15 amino acids. CDR3 in DNA: TGTGCCAGCAGTCTCCGACTAGCGGACACAGATACGCAGTATTTT. Translating gives CASSLRLADTDTQYF.

The gene calls are TRBV5-1 and TRBJ2-5; 11 bases line up with TRBD1. Trimming took 0 bases from V and 4 from J; bases not matched to a gene: 2. Per the germline V gene, CDR1 is SGHRS and CDR2 is YFSETQ. The CDR3 has 15 amino acids. This CDR3 reads CASSLEGQGAETQYF. CDR3 sequence (DNA): TGCGCCAGCAGCTTGGAAGGACAGGGGGCAGAGACCCAGTACTTC. Filled out from reference TRBV5-1 and TRBJ2-5, the complete variable domain reads KAGVTQTPRYLIKTRGQQVTLSCSPISGHRSVSWYQQTPGQGLQFLFEYFSETQRNKGNFPGRFSGRQFSNSRSEMNVSTLELGDSALYLCASSLEGQGAETQYFGPGTRLLVL.

This clone was seen a handful of times. J is TRBJ1-2 and V is TRBV2; the match to TRBD1 covers 10 bases. The J segment lost 1 base and the V segment lost 4 bases, leaving 3 bases of the junction unmatched. Germline V gene data show CDR1 as SNHLY and CDR2 as FYNNEI. CDR3 length: 15 amino acids. CDR3 nucleotides: TGTGCCAGCAGTGGGGACAGGGGCCATAACTATGGCTACACCTTC. It encodes CASSGDRGHNYGYTF.

This clone was seen only a few times. The chain couples TRBV6-5 to TRBJ1-2; a possible D gene is TRBD1 (6 bases). Germline V gene data show CDR1 as MNHEY and CDR2 as SVGAGI. This CDR3 contains 14 residues. V dropped 0 bases and J dropped 8 bases, with 13 bases sitting between them. CDR3 sequence: CASSYSDGQTGYTF. The CDR3 nucleotides read TGTGCCAGCAGTTACTCAGATGGACAGACAGGCTACACCTTC.

The chain employs TRBV6-5 and TRBJ1-2, with a possible D match to TRBD1 (5 bases). CDR1 and CDR2 from the germline V gene are MNHEY and SVGAGI. The V end lost 5 bases, the J end lost 6 bases, and 13 bases lay between the germline ends. The CDR3 runs to 13 residues. The chain's CDR3 is CASSGRDYHGYTF. In nucleotides, the CDR3 is TGTGCCAGCAGTGGCAGGGACTATCATGGCTACACCTTC.

The chain links TRBV9 to TRBJ2-1, with D hard to call. The CDR3 is 12 amino acids. Germline lookup yields CDR1 SGDLS and CDR2 YYNGEE. Trimming shortened V by 4 bases and J by 9 bases, and 11 bases separated the two germline ends. The CDR3 sequence: CASSLSTGEQFF. CDR3 bases: TGTGCCAGCAGCCTAAGCACGGGTGAGCAGTTCTTC.

This clone was recorded a few times. J is TRBJ2-7 and V is TRBV27; 10 bases align to TRBD1. This CDR3 spans 14 amino acids. Germline assignment: CDR1 MNHEY and CDR2 SMNVEV (reference sequence). The trim removed 8 bases at V and 3 bases at J, leaving 7 bases unmatched. CDR3 sequence reads: CASLARTGGYEQYF. DNA of the CDR3: TGTGCCAGCCTTGCTAGGACAGGGGGCTACGAGCAGTACTTC.

This chain uses TRBV15 with TRBJ2-2; the match to TRBD2 covers 12 bases. The length of the CDR3 is 18 residues. The V and J ends lost 2 bases and 0 bases, in that order; junction bases with no gene match: 4. Germline CDR1 and CDR2: LNHNV and YYDKDF (reference sequence). The CDR3 region is CATSRPGLAGPNTGELFF. The CDR3 nucleotides are TGTGCCACCAGCAGACCGGGACTAGCGGGCCCGAACACCGGGGAGCTGTTTTTT.

The V and J genes are TRBV9 and TRBJ2-2, with unresolved D. Per germline, CDR1 SGDLS and CDR2 YYNGEE. The CDR3 contains 16 residues. The V gene lost 1 base and the J gene lost 5 bases, with 15 bases spanning the gap. The CDR3 reads CASSVSHSPGTGELFF. DNA of the CDR3: TGTGCCAGCAGCGTATCCCACTCGCCAGGTACCGGGGAGCTGTTTTTT.

This chain uses TRBV28 with TRBJ1-2; D is possibly TRBD1 (5 bases). Looked up from germline, CDR1 is MDHEN and CDR2 is SYDVKM. This CDR3 has 13 residues. Trimming removed 2 bases from V and 8 bases from J, with 12 bases in between. The CDR3 is CASSLTGGRGYTF. In DNA form, the CDR3 reads TGTGCCAGCAGTTTAACCGGGGGAAGAGGCTACACCTTC.

V usage is TRBV7-9 and J usage is TRBJ2-1, with 9 bases lining up with TRBD2. Unmatched junction bases numbered 4, after V lost 8 bases and J lost 2 bases. Looked up from germline, CDR1 is SEHNR and CDR2 is FQNEAQ (reference sequence). This CDR3 spans 14 amino acids. As DNA, the CDR3 is TGTGCCAGCGGGCTAGCGGGGACCTACAATGAGCAGTTCTTC. It is translated as CASGLAGTYNEQFF.

This clone was seen only once. The chain employs TRBV28 and TRBJ1-5; tentatively, D is TRBD1 (6 bases). Germline CDR1 reads MDHEN; CDR2 reads SYDVKM. The CDR3 runs 14 residues. The V end was cut by 6 bases, the J end by 1 base, with 10 bases between. The CDR3 sequence: CASSRDTSNQPQHF. CDR3 sequence (DNA): TGTGCCAGCAGCCGGGACACGAGCAATCAGCCCCAGCATTTT. Variable domain in full (rest from reference TRBV28 and TRBJ1-5): DVKVTQSSRYLVKRTGEKVFLECVQDMDHENMFWYRQDPGLGLRLIYFSYDVKMKEKGDIPEGYSVSREKKERFSLILESASTNQTSMYLCASSRDTSNQPQHFGDGTRLSIL.

This clone came up a few times. The genes are TRBV15 and TRBJ2-1, with TRBD2 matching 11 bases. This CDR3 is built from 14 residues. Germline V gene lookup returns CDR1 LNHNV and CDR2 YYDKDF (reference sequence). The V segment lost 6 bases and the J segment 9 bases; nucleotides outside the gene matches: 7. CDR3 amino acids: CATRTSGTIGEQFF. In nucleotides, the CDR3 is TGTGCCACCAGGACTAGCGGGACGATTGGTGAGCAGTTCTTC.

The CDR3 is CASSWTGGASMAFF. For the CDR3, the DNA is TGTGCCAGCAGTTGGACAGGGGGCGCTTCCATGGCTTTCTTT. The chain carries TRBV6-5 and TRBJ1-1, with TRBD1 identical over 11 bases. This CDR3 region has 14 residues. CDR1 and CDR2 (germline): MNHEY, SVGAGI. Germline trimming cut 4 bases from V and 11 bases from J; bases unmatched to any gene: 9.

The CDR3 sequence is CATQNGTSGVYEQFF. The CDR3 nucleotides read TGTGCCACCCAAAACGGGACTAGCGGGGTCTATGAGCAGTTCTTC. The chain joins TRBV6-5 to TRBJ2-1, with 13 bases that match TRBD2. J was trimmed by 8 bases and V by 10 bases; bases with no gene match: 11. CDR3 length: 15 residues. Per germline, CDR1 MNHEY and CDR2 SVGAGI.

The table lists this clone with a few counts. This sequence joins TRBV28 and TRBJ2-5, with TRBD2 as a possible D gene (6 bases). CDR3 size: 15 residues. Trimming stripped 9 bases from V and 3 bases from J, with 20 bases between. Germline V gene data show CDR1 as MDHEN and CDR2 as SYDVKM. The CDR3 DNA is TGTGCCAGTTCGCCGGATCCCGGGAGAAAAGAGACCCAGTACTTC. Translated, it gives CASSPDPGRKETQYF.

The chain couples TRBV7-9 to TRBJ1-2, with unresolved D. The CDR3 has 15 residues. V was shortened by 2 bases and J by 0 bases, with 10 bases between the two germline ends. Germline V gene data show CDR1 as SEHNR and CDR2 as FQNEAQ (reference sequence). This CDR3 is CASSLLQLANYGYTF. CDR3 in DNA: TGTGCCAGCAGCTTACTACAACTAGCTAACTATGGCTACACCTTC.

This clone was seen only a few times. The rearrangement links TRBV7-9 to TRBJ2-7; the D gene is possibly TRBD2 (5 bases). Germline values: CDR1 SEHNR, CDR2 FQNEAQ (reference sequence). Trimming removed 1 base at V and 0 bases at J, with 7 bases between. The CDR3 has 14 amino acids. This CDR3 reads CASSLDGSSYEQYF. The CDR3 DNA follows: TGTGCCAGCAGCTTAGATGGGAGCTCCTACGAGCAGTACTTC.